Reported below is one T cell receptor (beta chain). Its specificity is unknown. The V segment lost 3 bases and the J segment 5 bases; nucleotides outside the gene matches: 11. CDR1 and CDR2 (germline): KGHSH, LQKENI. The CDR3 covers 16 residues. The source of the sample is a study of T cells in localized non-small cell lung cancer. Findings and caveats of the study: The greatest T cell clonality was found in uninvolved adjacent lung (higher than in tumor). Higher T cell density in the blood was associated with longer overall survival, whereas higher adjacent-lung clonality associated with shorter survival.

Here immunoSEQ multiplex PCR was the method, and the copy in TCRdb shows in-frame clones only, minus some. Here the sample spans 40,000 or so clones, around 79% being singletons. The origin of this receptor is a male donor aged 60 or over with stage III squamous cell lung carcinoma. The rearrangement joins TRBV18 to TRBJ2-5; TRBD1 matches 8 bases. Sequencing was performed on peripheral blood, taken before any cancer treatment. CDR3 nucleotide sequence: TGTGCCAGCTCACCCCAGGGGGCGAAGCCTGGTGAGACCCAGTACTTC. Protein: CASSPQGAKPGETQYF.